This TCR beta chain originates from a study of cytomegalovirus exposure and HLA in healthy donors. General study findings and limits: Some V segments (TRBV6-2 and TRBV6-3 among them) were excluded as indistinguishable.

In the PCR, 60 Vbeta and 13 Jbeta primers were used. Only in-frame clones appear in the TCRdb table, and some are missing; sequencing was by immunoSEQ multiplex PCR. The sample has 85,000 to 130,000 clones; roughly 79% are singletons. On this clone itself: Its target is not known.

Germline V CDR1 and CDR2: SGHTA, FQGNSA. The V gene lost 4 bases and the J gene lost 1 base, with 11 bases spanning the gap. The CDR3 sequence is 16 residues long. This sequence joins TRBV7-2 and TRBJ1-6; the D gene is possibly TRBD1 (6 bases). The sample taken for sequencing was PBMCs. The TCR originated in a man in his 60s in good health and CMV-seropositive. The CDR3 DNA is TGTGCCAGCAGCTCGAGGGGGGGGTCCTATAATTCACCCCTCCACTTT. Translating it yields CASSSRGGSYNSPLHF.